This T cell receptor beta chain was sequenced during a study of T cells in tumors after PD-1 blockade. Produced via immunoSEQ multiplex PCR; TCRdb's table is partial and in-frame only. The sample lists around 12,000 clones; 60% to 70% were seen once. This clone appeared a few times. V lost 5 bases, J lost 4 bases, and 9 bases stayed unmatched. The CDR3 covers 16 residues. CDR1 and CDR2 (germline): SGHNT, YENEEA. The chain links TRBV11-3 to TRBJ1-4, with 8 bases fitting TRBD1. The input for sequencing was tumor tissue, taken before anti-PD-1 treatment. The receptor comes from a human donor with basal cell carcinoma. The CDR3 here is CASSPGTGRINEKLFF. As DNA, the CDR3 is TGTGCCAGCAGCCCAGGGACAGGCAGGATTAATGAAAAACTGTTTTTT.